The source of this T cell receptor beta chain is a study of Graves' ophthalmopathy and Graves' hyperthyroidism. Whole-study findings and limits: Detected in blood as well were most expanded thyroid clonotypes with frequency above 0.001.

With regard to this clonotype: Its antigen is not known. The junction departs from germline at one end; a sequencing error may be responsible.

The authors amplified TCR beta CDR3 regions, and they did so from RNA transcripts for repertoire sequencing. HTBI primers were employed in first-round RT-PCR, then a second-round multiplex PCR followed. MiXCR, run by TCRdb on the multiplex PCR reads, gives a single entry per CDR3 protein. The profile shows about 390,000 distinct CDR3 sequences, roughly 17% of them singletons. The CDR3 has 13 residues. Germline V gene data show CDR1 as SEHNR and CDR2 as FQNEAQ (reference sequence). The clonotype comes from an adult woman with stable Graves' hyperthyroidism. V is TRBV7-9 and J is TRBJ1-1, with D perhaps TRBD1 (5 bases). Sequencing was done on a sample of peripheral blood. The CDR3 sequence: CASSLNQGTDAFF. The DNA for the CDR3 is TGTGCCAGCAGCTTAAACCAGGGCACTGATGCTTTCTTT.